The source of this T cell receptor (beta chain) is a study of blood T cell repertoires in COVID-19. Followed longitudinally, the Seattle patients had been enrolled during active infection. Assay used: immunoSEQ multiplex PCR; TCRdb lists only in-frame clones, some missing. The repertoire consists of some 130,000 clones, with approximately 90% occurring once and the leading ten covering approximately 4.5%. The germline V and J ends were trimmed by 0 bases and 7 bases, with 4 bases remaining between them. Germline CDR1 is SGHAT and CDR2 is FQNNGV. CDR3 length: 12 residues. The TCR sequence derives from a man between 60 and 75 years old with COVID-19, enrolled during active disease. This rearrangement joins TRBV11-2 to TRBJ1-5; D is ambiguous. The specimen was peripheral blood. CDR3 sequence: CASSLDKQPQHF. CDR3 nucleotide sequence: TGTGCCAGCAGCTTAGATAAACAGCCCCAGCATTTT.